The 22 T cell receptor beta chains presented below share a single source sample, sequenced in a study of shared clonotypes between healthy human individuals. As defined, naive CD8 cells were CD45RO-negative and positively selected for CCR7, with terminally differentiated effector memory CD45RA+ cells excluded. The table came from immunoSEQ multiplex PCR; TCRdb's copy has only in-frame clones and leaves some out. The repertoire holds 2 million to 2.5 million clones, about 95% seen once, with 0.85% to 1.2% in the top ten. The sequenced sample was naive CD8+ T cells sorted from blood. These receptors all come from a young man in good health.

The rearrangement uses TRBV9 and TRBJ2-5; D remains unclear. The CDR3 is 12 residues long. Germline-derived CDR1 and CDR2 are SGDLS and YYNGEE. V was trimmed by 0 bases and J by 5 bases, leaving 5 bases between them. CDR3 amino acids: CASSVDDETQYF. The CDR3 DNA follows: TGTGCCAGCAGCGTAGATGATGAGACCCAGTACTTC. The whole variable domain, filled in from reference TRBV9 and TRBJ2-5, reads DSGVTQTPKHLITATGQRVTLRCSPRSGDLSVYWYQQSLDQGLQFLIQYYNGEERAKGNILERFSAQQFPDLHSELNLSSLELGDSALYFCASSVDDETQYFGPGTRLLVL.

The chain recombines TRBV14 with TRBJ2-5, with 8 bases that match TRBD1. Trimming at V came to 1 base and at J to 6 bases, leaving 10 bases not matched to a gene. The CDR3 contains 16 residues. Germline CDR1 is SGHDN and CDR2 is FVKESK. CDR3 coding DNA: TGTGCCAGCAGCCAAGCACATGCAGGGGGCGAAAAGACCCAGTACTTC. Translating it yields CASSQAHAGGEKTQYF.

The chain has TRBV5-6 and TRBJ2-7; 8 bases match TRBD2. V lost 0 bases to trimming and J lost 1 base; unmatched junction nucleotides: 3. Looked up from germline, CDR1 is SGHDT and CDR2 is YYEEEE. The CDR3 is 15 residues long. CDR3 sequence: CASSLAVAGSYEQYF. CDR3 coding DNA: TGTGCCAGCAGCTTGGCAGTAGCGGGGTCCTACGAGCAGTACTTC.

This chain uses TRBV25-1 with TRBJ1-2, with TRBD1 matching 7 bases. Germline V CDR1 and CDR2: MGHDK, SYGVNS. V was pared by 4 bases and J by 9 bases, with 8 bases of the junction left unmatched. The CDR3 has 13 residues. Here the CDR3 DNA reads TGTGCCAGCAGTGGACAGGGTTTGGAGAGCTACACCTTC. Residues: CASSGQGLESYTF.

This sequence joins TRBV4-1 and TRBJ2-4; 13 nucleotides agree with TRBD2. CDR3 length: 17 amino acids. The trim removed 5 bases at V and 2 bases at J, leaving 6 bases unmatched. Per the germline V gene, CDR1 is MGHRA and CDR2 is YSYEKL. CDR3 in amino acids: CASSKGLAGESKNIQYF. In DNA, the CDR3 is TGCGCCAGCAGCAAAGGACTAGCGGGAGAATCCAAAAACATTCAGTACTTC.

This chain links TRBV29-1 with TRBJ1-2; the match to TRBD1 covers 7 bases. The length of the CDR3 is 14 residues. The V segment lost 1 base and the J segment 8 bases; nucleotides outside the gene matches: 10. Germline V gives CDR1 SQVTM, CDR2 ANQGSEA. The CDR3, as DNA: TGCAGCGTTGAAGCCCGGGACAGATTTCGCGGCTACACCTTC. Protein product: CSVEARDRFRGYTF.

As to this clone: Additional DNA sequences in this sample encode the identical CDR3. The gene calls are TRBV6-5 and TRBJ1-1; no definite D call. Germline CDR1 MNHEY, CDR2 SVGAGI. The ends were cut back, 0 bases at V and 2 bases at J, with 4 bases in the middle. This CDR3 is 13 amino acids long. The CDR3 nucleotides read TGTGCCAGCAGTTACTCGCTAAACACTGAAGCTTTCTTT. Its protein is CASSYSLNTEAFF.

The CDR3 spells CASSSLPAGEQYF. As DNA, the CDR3 is TGTGCCAGCAGTTCCCTGCCGGCGGGGGAGCAGTACTTC. V is TRBV6-5 and J is TRBJ2-7; TRBD2 might be the D (6 bases). Trimming left V 4 bases short and J 7 bases short, with 14 bases between. Germline loops: CDR1 MNHEY, CDR2 SVGAGI. The CDR3 length is 13 residues.

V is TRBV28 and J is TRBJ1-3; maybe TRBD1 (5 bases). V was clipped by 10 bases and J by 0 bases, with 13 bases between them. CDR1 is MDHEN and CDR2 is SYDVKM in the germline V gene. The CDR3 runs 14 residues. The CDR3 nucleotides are TGTGCCACCAGGGACCTGGGCTCTGGAAACACCATATATTTT. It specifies CATRDLGSGNTIYF.

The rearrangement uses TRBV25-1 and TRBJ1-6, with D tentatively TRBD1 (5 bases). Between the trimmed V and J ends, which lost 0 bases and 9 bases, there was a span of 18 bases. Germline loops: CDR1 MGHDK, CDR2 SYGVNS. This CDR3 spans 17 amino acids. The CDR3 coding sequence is TGTGCCAGCAGTGAATATCGGGACGGGGTAACCGGTTCACCCCTCCACTTT. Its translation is CASSEYRDGVTGSPLHF.

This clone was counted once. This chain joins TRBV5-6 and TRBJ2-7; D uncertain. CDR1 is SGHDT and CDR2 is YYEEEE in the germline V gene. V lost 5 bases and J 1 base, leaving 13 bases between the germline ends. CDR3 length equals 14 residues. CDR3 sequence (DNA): TGTGCCAGCAGTGAAGAATTCGGATCCTACGAGCAGTACTTC. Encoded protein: CASSEEFGSYEQYF.

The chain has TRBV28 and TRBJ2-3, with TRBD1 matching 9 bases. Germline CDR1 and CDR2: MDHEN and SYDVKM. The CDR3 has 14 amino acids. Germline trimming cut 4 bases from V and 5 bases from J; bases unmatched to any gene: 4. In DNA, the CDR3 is TGTGCCAGCAGTTCCGACAGGGGGTTAGATACGCAGTATTTT. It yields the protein CASSSDRGLDTQYF.

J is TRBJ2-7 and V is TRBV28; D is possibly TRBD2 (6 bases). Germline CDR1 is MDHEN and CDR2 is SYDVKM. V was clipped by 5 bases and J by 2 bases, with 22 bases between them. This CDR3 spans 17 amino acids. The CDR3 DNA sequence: TGTGCCAGCAGTCCCACCGGCGGGGTCGAGAGACCCTACGAGCAGTACTTC. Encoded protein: CASSPTGGVERPYEQYF.

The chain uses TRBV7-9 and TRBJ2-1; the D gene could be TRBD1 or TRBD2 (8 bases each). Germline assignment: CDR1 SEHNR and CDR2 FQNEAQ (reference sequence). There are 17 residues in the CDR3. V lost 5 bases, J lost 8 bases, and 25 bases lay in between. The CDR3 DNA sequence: TGTGCCAGCAGCCCAACGGGAGGGGAGACAGGGGCCCATGAGCAGTTCTTC. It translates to CASSPTGGETGAHEQFF.

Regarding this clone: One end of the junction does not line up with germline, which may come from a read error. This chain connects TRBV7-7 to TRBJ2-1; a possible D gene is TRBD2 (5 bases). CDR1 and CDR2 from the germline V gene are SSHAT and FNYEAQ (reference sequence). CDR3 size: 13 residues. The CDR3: CASSFGADNEQFF. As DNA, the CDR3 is TGTGCTAGCAGCTTTGGAGCGGACAATGAGCAGTTCTTC.

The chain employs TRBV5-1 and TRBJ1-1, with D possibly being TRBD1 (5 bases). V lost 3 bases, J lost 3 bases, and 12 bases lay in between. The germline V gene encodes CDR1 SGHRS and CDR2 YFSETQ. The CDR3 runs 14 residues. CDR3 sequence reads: CASSWGVGDTEAFF. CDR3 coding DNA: TGCGCCAGCAGCTGGGGGGTCGGCGACACTGAAGCTTTCTTT.

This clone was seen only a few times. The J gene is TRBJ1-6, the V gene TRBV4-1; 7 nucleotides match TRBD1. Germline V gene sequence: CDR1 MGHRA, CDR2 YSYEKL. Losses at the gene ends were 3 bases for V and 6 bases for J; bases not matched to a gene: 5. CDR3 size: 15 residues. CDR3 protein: CASSQQGVPNSPLHF. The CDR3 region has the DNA TGCGCCAGCAGCCAGCAGGGGGTACCTAATTCACCCCTCCACTTT.

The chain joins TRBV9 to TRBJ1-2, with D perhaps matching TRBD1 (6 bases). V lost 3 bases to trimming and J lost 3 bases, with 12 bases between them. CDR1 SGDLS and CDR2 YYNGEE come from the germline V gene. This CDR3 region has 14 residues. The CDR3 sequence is CASSAGGPDYGYTF. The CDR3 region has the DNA TGTGCCAGCAGCGCCGGGGGGCCGGACTATGGCTACACCTTC.

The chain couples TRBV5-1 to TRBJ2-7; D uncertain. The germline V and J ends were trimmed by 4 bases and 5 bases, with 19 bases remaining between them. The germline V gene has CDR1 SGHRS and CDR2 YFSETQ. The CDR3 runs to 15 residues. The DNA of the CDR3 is TGCGCCAGCAGCCCCGCCTCGGCGGTAATTGACGAGCAGTACTTC. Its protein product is CASSPASAVIDEQYF.

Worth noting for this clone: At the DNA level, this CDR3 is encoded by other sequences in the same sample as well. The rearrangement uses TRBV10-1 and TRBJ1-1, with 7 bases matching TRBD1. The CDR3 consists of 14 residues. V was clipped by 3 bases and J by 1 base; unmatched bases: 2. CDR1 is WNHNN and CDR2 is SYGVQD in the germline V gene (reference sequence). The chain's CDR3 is CASSETGANTEAFF. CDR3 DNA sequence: TGCGCCAGCAGTGAAACAGGGGCGAACACTGAAGCTTTCTTT.

The CDR3, as DNA: TGTGCCAGCAGTGTGGGGACAGGGTTGATTGTCACTGAAGCTTTCTTT. It yields the protein CASSVGTGLIVTEAFF. The chain links TRBV2 to TRBJ1-1; 9 nucleotides match TRBD1. The V segment lost 4 bases and the J segment 4 bases; nucleotides outside the gene matches: 10. The CDR3 consists of 16 residues. Germline V CDR1 and CDR2: SNHLY, FYNNEI.

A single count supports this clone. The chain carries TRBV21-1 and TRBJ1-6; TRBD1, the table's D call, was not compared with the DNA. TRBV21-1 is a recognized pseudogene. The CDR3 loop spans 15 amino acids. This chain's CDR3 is CASGSGGHCNSPLHF. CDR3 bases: TGTGCCAGTGGGTCAGGGGGCCACTGTAATTCACCCCTCCACTTT.